The entry below describes one T cell receptor beta chain. Libraries were prepared by immunoSEQ multiplex PCR; TCRdb keeps only in-frame clonotypes and omits some of them. The sample yields some 190,000 clones, 76% seen once. This sample was taken from a study of blood T cell repertoires in COVID-19. The germline gives CDR1 SQVTM, CDR2 ANQGSEA. The CDR3 extends over 12 amino acids. Trimming took 7 bases from V and 3 from J; bases not matched to a gene: 5. The TCR was taken from a woman aged 45-59 years with active or convalescent COVID-19. The V call is TRBV29-1, the J call TRBJ2-5; 7 bases agree with TRBD1. The sample consisted of peripheral blood. CDR3 amino acids: CSAGTVEETQYF. For the CDR3, the DNA is TGCAGCGCCGGGACAGTCGAAGAGACCCAGTACTTC.